The T cell receptor (beta chain) described here comes from a study of metastatic and nonmetastatic thyroid tumors (dated by TCRdb to the early 2020s). Regarding the research as a whole: Repertoires were compared across peripheral blood and tumor or nodule tissue samples from malignant and benign thyroid patients. What the research found in general, with its limitations: In both blood and tumor samples, malignant tumors were reported to have significantly higher TCR beta diversity than benign nodules.

Concerning this clone itself: No antigen is known for it. This may be a read error, as it is one base from a much larger clone.

No patient had received any treatment before thyroid surgery. Using T-cell receptor beta sequencing, the study looked back at clinical samples from patients collected from about 2011 to 2019. From the cysteine through the phenylalanine, the CDR3 covers 15 amino acids. Just the 45-base CDR3 DNA is kept, in frame starting at base 1. The V and J ends are trimmed by 4 bases and 7 bases, leaving 17 bases between them. The germline V gene (reference sequence) supplies CDR1 SGHAT and CDR2 FQDESV. The library came from PCR. The instrument given in TCRdb is Illumina HiSeq 4000. High-throughput sequencing was used to profile the CDR3 region of the TCR beta-chain in every patient. Per the source publication's procedure: The researchers built a classifier to tell apart papillary thyroid cancer patients with distant metastasis, based on CDR3 differences among clinicopathological groups. To measure repertoire diversity the researchers used the Shannon index, while the Morisita-Horn index served to gauge how similar the tumor and blood repertoires were. The public sequencing data were trimmed at Q25 with fastp and processed into clonotypes with MiXCR by TCRdb, which kept only in-frame beta chains. V and J calls and clone size were set by TCRdb, not the authors. This sample comprises 45,000 to 65,000 clones, 20% of them detected only once. The biggest ten clones account for roughly 4% of the sample.

The sample consisted of blood. The V gene is TRBV11-1 and the J gene is TRBJ2-1; no D gene call is confident. The receptor's source is a female donor with papillary thyroid cancer or a benign thyroid nodule (not recorded which). Some clones in this sample may be carry-over from other donors' samples. CDR3 protein: CASSSASRLGNEQFF. The DNA sequence follows: TGTGCCAGCAGCTCTGCCTCACGGCTGGGAAATGAGCAGTTCTTC.